A single sample gave rise to the 23 T cell receptor beta chains below, sequenced in a study of CD8+ T cells in alopecia areata. Treatment noted: oral pan-JAK inhibitor, 5-10 mg twice daily. Extraction of RNA preceded its reverse transcription into cDNA, which served as the sequencing template. Data came from immunoSEQ multiplex PCR; TCRdb stores just in-frame clones and leaves some out. The top ten clones hold more than 15% of a sample with some 150,000 clones, around half of them seen once. Sequencing was performed on CD8+ T cells sorted from blood, taken at week 4, from a patient treated with tofacitinib. All receptors come from a human donor with alopecia areata.

There are a few counts of this clone. The CDR3 DNA sequence: TGTGCCAGCACCGACGGGTGGAAAGCTTTCTTT. It translates to CASTDGWKAFF. V gene TRBV27 combines with J gene TRBJ1-1, with D hard to call. This CDR3 spans 11 amino acids. Trimming stripped 7 bases from V and 9 bases from J, with 12 bases between. Germline CDR1 MNHEY, CDR2 SMNVEV (reference sequence).

The table lists this clone with a few counts. V gene TRBV29-1 combines with J gene TRBJ2-5; D tentatively reads TRBD1 or TRBD2 (5 bases each). V lost 5 bases, J lost 4 bases, and 14 bases lay in between. The germline gives CDR1 SQVTM, CDR2 ANQGSEA. The CDR3 spans 13 residues. CDR3 sequence (DNA): TGCAGCGTTCGGAGTGAGGGGAGAGAGACCCAGTACTTC. This translates into CSVRSEGRETQYF.

The chain joins TRBV7-9 to TRBJ1-5, with TRBD1 matching over 7 bases. In germline, CDR1 is SEHNR, CDR2 FQNEAQ (reference sequence). Trimming took 1 base from V and 7 from J; bases not matched to a gene: 4. This CDR3 has 14 amino acids. The chain's CDR3 is CASSLGDSLQPQHF. The DNA for the CDR3 is TGTGCCAGCAGCTTAGGGGACAGTCTGCAGCCCCAGCATTTT.

The V and J genes are TRBV7-9 and TRBJ2-3; TRBD2 matches 9 bases. CDR1 is SEHNR and CDR2 is FQNEAQ in the germline V gene (reference sequence). J lost 1 base, V lost 3 bases, and 5 bases had no gene match. This CDR3 spans 16 amino acids. The CDR3 DNA sequence: TGTGCCAGCAGCTTTAAGATAGCGGGGGGCACAGATACGCAGTATTTT. It translates to CASSFKIAGGTDTQYF.

This clone occurred a few times. This chain connects TRBV6-5 to TRBJ2-7; 7 bases are a match to TRBD2. V trimming: 2 bases; J trimming: 0 bases; junction bases outside the gene matches: 1. Germline CDR1 reads MNHEY; CDR2 reads SVGAGI. The CDR3 loop spans 14 amino acids. The CDR3 coding sequence is TGTGCCAGCAGTTACGGGGGGGACTCCTACGAGCAGTACTTC. Encoded protein: CASSYGGDSYEQYF.

The chain has TRBV19 and TRBJ2-6; TRBD1 might be the D (5 bases). V was cut by 8 bases and J by 1 base, with 9 bases left in between. Looked up from germline, CDR1 is LNHDA and CDR2 is SQIVND (reference sequence). The CDR3 is 14 amino acids. The CDR3 loop reads CASGTGSGANVLTF. The CDR3 nucleotides read TGTGCCAGTGGAACAGGTTCTGGGGCCAACGTCCTGACTTTC.

The V call is TRBV30, the J call TRBJ1-1; D not resolved. Trimming shortened V by 7 bases and J by 4 bases, and 16 bases separated the two germline ends. The CDR3 totals 13 residues. CDR1 and CDR2 (germline): GTSNPN, SVGIG (reference sequence). CDR3 residues: CASFGVRGTEAFF. DNA for the CDR3: TGTGCCTCCTTCGGAGTCCGCGGCACTGAAGCTTTCTTT.

V is TRBV13 and J is TRBJ1-2; TRBD1 agrees at 7 bases. CDR3 length equals 15 residues. Germline CDR1 and CDR2: PRHDT and FYEKMQ (reference sequence). Trimming at V came to 5 bases and at J to 8 bases, leaving 14 bases not matched to a gene. The CDR3 DNA sequence: TGTGCCAGCAGCGTCACGACAGGGTGGATGGGGGGCTACACCTTC. It is translated as CASSVTTGWMGGYTF.

V usage is TRBV29-1 and J usage is TRBJ1-2; no clear D. Germline-derived CDR1 and CDR2 are SQVTM and ANQGSEA. V lost 7 bases and J lost 8, with 11 bases in between. CDR3 length: 10 amino acids. This CDR3 is CSAEGNGYTF. CDR3 nucleotide sequence: TGCAGCGCCGAAGGGAACGGCTACACCTTC. The full variable domain, completed using reference TRBV29-1 and TRBJ1-2, is SAVISQKPSRDICQRGTSLTIQCQVDSQVTMMFWYRQQPGQSLTLIATANQGSEATYESGFVIDKFPISRPNLTFSTLTVSNMSPEDSSIYLCSAEGNGYTFGSGTRLTVV.

The J gene is TRBJ2-7, the V gene TRBV29-1; TRBD1 matches 11 bases. This CDR3 comprises 16 residues. In germline, CDR1 is SQVTM, CDR2 ANQGSEA. V dropped 2 bases and J dropped 3; count of bases not matched to a gene: 9. The CDR3 DNA reads as TGCAGCGTTGAACTAGCACCGGGACAGGGGGGCTACGAGCAGTACTTC. Translating gives CSVELAPGQGGYEQYF.

This clone was observed a few times. The chain links TRBV30 to TRBJ2-1; tentative D call: TRBD1 (5 bases). The germline V gene encodes CDR1 GTSNPN and CDR2 SVGIG (reference sequence). The V end was cut by 3 bases, the J end by 10 bases, with 19 bases between. The CDR3 is made up of 14 amino acids. CDR3 in amino acids: CAWRYDSRAGEQFF. The CDR3 nucleotides read TGTGCCTGGAGGTATGACAGTCGGGCAGGAGAGCAGTTCTTC.

This clone was observed at least ten times. The chain employs TRBV19 and TRBJ2-2; either TRBD1 or TRBD2 may supply D (5 bases each). Trimming stripped 10 bases from V and 5 bases from J, with 14 bases between. The CDR3 consists of 13 residues. The V gene's germline CDR1 is LNHDA and CDR2 SQIVND (reference sequence). The chain's CDR3 is CAIQPWGTGELFF. As DNA, the CDR3 is TGTGCCATCCAGCCTTGGGGGACCGGGGAGCTGTTTTTT.

The V call is TRBV5-1, the J call TRBJ2-1; 7 bases map to TRBD2. The CDR3 length is 19 residues. Losses at the gene ends were 4 bases for V and 0 bases for J; bases not matched to a gene: 16. From germline, CDR1 is SGHRS and CDR2 YFSETQ. The CDR3 DNA reads TGCGCCAGCAGCCCCGGGGGGTTTGCCCGTAGGAGCTCCTACAATGAGCAGTTCTTC. Translation gives CASSPGGFARRSSYNEQFF.

This chain connects TRBV14 to TRBJ2-1; TRBD2 might be the D (5 bases). The CDR3 totals 13 residues. The germline V gene has CDR1 SGHDN and CDR2 FVKESK. Trimming left V 6 bases short and J 8 bases short, with 14 bases between. The CDR3 spells CASRPWTRDEQFF. The CDR3 region has the DNA TGTGCCAGCAGGCCGTGGACTCGAGATGAGCAGTTCTTC.

This chain uses TRBV27 with TRBJ2-7; 9 bases align to TRBD2. CDR1 MNHEY and CDR2 SMNVEV come from the germline V gene (reference sequence). The V segment lost 2 bases and the J segment 0 bases; nucleotides outside the gene matches: 8. This CDR3 spans 17 amino acids. This chain's CDR3 is CASSLISGGPDSYEQYF. CDR3 bases: TGTGCCAGCAGTTTAATTAGCGGGGGCCCGGACTCCTACGAGCAGTACTTC.

The V and J genes are TRBV10-3 and TRBJ2-7; 7 bases line up with TRBD1. The CDR3 has 13 amino acids. The trim removed 7 bases at V and 4 bases at J, leaving 7 bases unmatched. Germline V gene data show CDR1 as ENHRY and CDR2 as SYGVKD. The CDR3 here is CAITSDRDYEQYF. Written as DNA, the CDR3 is TGTGCCATCACCAGCGACAGGGATTACGAGCAGTACTTC.

The rearrangement links TRBV5-1 to TRBJ1-2; TRBD1 matches 8 bases. V gave up 4 bases and J gave up 1 base; unmatched junction bases: 3. Germline CDR1 reads SGHRS; CDR2 reads YFSETQ. This CDR3 is built from 14 residues. CDR3 coding DNA: TGCGCCAGCAGCAATGGACAGGGTAACTATGGCTACACCTTC. It encodes CASSNGQGNYGYTF.

This clone has at least ten counts. This chain joins TRBV7-8 and TRBJ1-2; D ambiguous. From germline, CDR1 is SGHVS and CDR2 FQNEAQ. The ends were cut back, 4 bases at V and 3 bases at J, with 12 bases in the middle. The CDR3 spans 14 residues. The CDR3, as DNA: TGTGCCAGCAGCTCAGCACTCGGAGACTATGGCTACACCTTC. This sequence encodes CASSSALGDYGYTF.

This clone came up a few times. The chain has TRBV27 and TRBJ2-3; D is uncertain. In germline, CDR1 is MNHEY, CDR2 SMNVEV (reference sequence). This CDR3 has 12 residues. Trimming cost V 5 bases and J 1 base, with 4 bases left between them. CDR3 sequence (DNA): TGTGCCAGCAGTCCTCGCACAGATACGCAGTATTTT. It encodes CASSPRTDTQYF.

The chain combines TRBV7-9 with TRBJ1-2, with TRBD1 as a possible D gene (6 bases). The CDR3 runs 13 residues. With 3 bases removed from V and 10 bases from J, the gap between germline ends came to 15 bases. Germline V gene lookup returns CDR1 SEHNR and CDR2 FQNEAQ (reference sequence). In DNA form, the CDR3 reads TGTGCCAGCAGCTTGGGGGGCAGCACTTTCTACACCTTC. Translating gives CASSLGGSTFYTF.

V gene TRBV30 combines with J gene TRBJ2-6; perhaps TRBD2 as D (5 bases). The V and J ends lost 0 bases and 0 bases respectively, with 12 bases between them. This CDR3 contains 17 residues. Germline lookup yields CDR1 GTSNPN and CDR2 SVGIG (reference sequence). CDR3 sequence: CAWSVGYSGSGANVLTF. The DNA of the CDR3 is TGTGCCTGGAGTGTAGGGTACAGCGGCTCTGGGGCCAACGTCCTGACTTTC. The whole variable domain, remainder taken from reference TRBV30 and TRBJ2-6, is SQTIHQWPATLVQPVGSPLSLECTVEGTSNPNLYWYRQAAGRGLQLLFYSVGIGQISSEVPQNLSASRPQDRQFILSSKKLLLSDSGFYLCAWSVGYSGSGANVLTFGAGSRLTVL.

The chain links TRBV6-5 to TRBJ2-7; no reliable D call. The CDR3 sequence is 10 residues long. V lost 6 bases to trimming and J lost 2 bases, with 2 bases between them. CDR1 is MNHEY, CDR2 SVGAGI, per germline. The CDR3 here is CASRTYEQYF. The CDR3, as DNA: TGTGCCAGCAGGACCTACGAGCAGTACTTC.

The sample holds a few counts of this clone. CDR3 region: CSGRGGGNEKLFF. CDR3 bases: TGCAGCGGACGAGGGGGAGGTAATGAAAAACTGTTTTTT. The V and J genes are TRBV29-1 and TRBJ1-4; D perhaps matches TRBD1 (6 bases). The CDR3 is 13 amino acids. CDR1 is SQVTM, CDR2 ANQGSEA, per germline. Deletions cut 7 bases from V and 4 bases from J, with 13 bases between. The whole variable domain, filled in from reference TRBV29-1 and TRBJ1-4, reads SAVISQKPSRDICQRGTSLTIQCQVDSQVTMMFWYRQQPGQSLTLIATANQGSEATYESGFVIDKFPISRPNLTFSTLTVSNMSPEDSSIYLCSGRGGGNEKLFFGSGTQLSVL.